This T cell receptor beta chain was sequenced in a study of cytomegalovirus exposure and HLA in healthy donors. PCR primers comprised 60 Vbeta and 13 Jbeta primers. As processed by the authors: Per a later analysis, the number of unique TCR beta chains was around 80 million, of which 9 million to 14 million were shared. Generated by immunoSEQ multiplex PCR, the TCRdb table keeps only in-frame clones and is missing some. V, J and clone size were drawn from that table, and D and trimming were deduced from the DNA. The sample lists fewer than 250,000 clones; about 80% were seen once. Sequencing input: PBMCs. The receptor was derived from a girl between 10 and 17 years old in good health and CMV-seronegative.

CDR3: CAWSMLREKLFF. The CDR3 DNA sequence: TGTGCCTGGAGTATGCTGCGAGAAAAACTGTTTTTT. The V gene is TRBV30, the J gene TRBJ1-4, with D unclear. Trimming pared 2 bases from V and 8 bases from J, leaving 9 bases between. The CDR3 consists of 12 residues. The germline V gene has CDR1 GTSNPN and CDR2 SVGIG (reference sequence).